A single sample gave rise to the 27 T cell receptor beta chains below, sequenced in a study of blood T cell repertoires in COVID-19. Generated by immunoSEQ multiplex PCR, the TCRdb table keeps only in-frame clones and is missing some. The table has over 110,000 clones, about 76% seen once. The sample consisted of peripheral blood. These TCRs come from a human donor in a cohort sampled during active COVID-19.

The chain combines TRBV2 with TRBJ2-5, with 7 nucleotides matching TRBD1. The V gene end was trimmed by 5 bases and the J gene end by 5 bases; junction bases not matched to a gene: 8. In germline, CDR1 is SNHLY, CDR2 FYNNEI. The CDR3 covers 14 residues. The CDR3 region is CASSRNRGDETQYF. The DNA of the CDR3 is TGTGCCAGCAGTCGCAACAGGGGCGACGAGACCCAGTACTTC.

This clone appeared a single time. This rearrangement joins TRBV24-1 to TRBJ1-1, with D perhaps TRBD1 (6 bases). Germline V gives CDR1 KGHDR, CDR2 SFDVKD. Between the trimmed V and J ends, which lost 4 bases and 3 bases, there was a span of 14 bases. CDR3 length: 15 residues. The CDR3 spells CATSEPPAGDTEAFF. The CDR3 DNA reads TGTGCCACCAGTGAACCCCCGGCAGGGGACACTGAAGCTTTCTTT.

This chain connects TRBV7-9 to TRBJ2-5, with a tentative D call TRBD2 (5 bases). The ends were cut back, 5 bases at V and 5 bases at J, with 12 bases in the middle. The CDR3 sequence is 13 residues long. Germline-derived CDR1 and CDR2 are SEHNR and FQNEAQ (reference sequence). The CDR3 sequence is CASSLGSGETQYF. The CDR3 DNA reads as TGTGCCAGCAGCCTGGGGAGTGGGGAGACCCAGTACTTC.

The J gene is TRBJ1-2, the V gene TRBV28, with D possibly being TRBD1 (6 bases). The CDR3 is 13 residues long. Between the trimmed V and J ends, which lost 7 bases and 4 bases, there was a span of 13 bases. CDR1 is MDHEN, CDR2 SYDVKM, per germline. CDR3: CASTRGQIYGYTF. The DNA for the CDR3 is TGTGCCAGCACCCGGGGACAAATCTATGGCTACACCTTC.

The rearrangement links TRBV7-6 to TRBJ2-7, with a tentative D call TRBD1 (6 bases). Germline V gene sequence: CDR1 SGHVS, CDR2 FNYEAQ. V lost 5 bases to trimming and J lost 0 bases, with 17 bases between them. The CDR3 sequence is 16 residues long. Written as DNA, the CDR3 is TGTGCCAGCAGCACCCACAGTCGGGACAACTCCTACGAGCAGTACTTC. This encodes CASSTHSRDNSYEQYF.

This chain uses TRBV4-1 with TRBJ2-7, with a weak D call TRBD1 (6 bases). Deletions cut 7 bases from V and 0 bases from J, with 13 bases between. CDR3 size: 14 residues. The germline V gene has CDR1 MGHRA and CDR2 YSYEKL. This chain's CDR3 is CASTRGGDSYEQYF. The CDR3 DNA follows: TGCGCCAGCACACGAGGGGGAGACTCCTACGAGCAGTACTTC.

The genes are TRBV7-2 and TRBJ2-7, with a weak D call TRBD2 (7 bases). The V end lost 6 bases, the J end lost 0 bases, and 15 bases lay between the germline ends. Germline CDR1 reads SGHTA; CDR2 reads FQGNSA. The CDR3 loop spans 15 amino acids. CDR3 bases: TGTGCCAGCAGGTCTCAGGGAGGGGGCTCCTACGAGCAGTACTTC. It specifies CASRSQGGGSYEQYF.

This clone was seen only once. The rearrangement links TRBV7-8 to TRBJ1-3; possibly TRBD1 for D (5 bases). Germline CDR1 reads SGHVS; CDR2 reads FQNEAQ. The CDR3 consists of 15 residues. The V gene lost 5 bases and the J gene lost 0 bases, with 11 bases spanning the gap. This chain's CDR3 is CASSKTGDSGNTIYF. CDR3 in DNA: TGTGCCAGCAGCAAAACAGGCGACTCTGGAAACACCATATATTTT.

The V and J genes are TRBV7-8 and TRBJ1-1; 9 nucleotides agree with TRBD1. J gave up 5 bases and V 5 bases, and 3 bases lay outside the gene matches. This CDR3 is built from 13 residues. CDR1 is SGHVS and CDR2 is FQNEAQ in the germline V gene. CDR3 sequence reads: CASSTGQGTEAFF. In DNA form, the CDR3 reads TGTGCCAGCAGCACCGGACAGGGGACTGAAGCTTTCTTT.

The rearrangement joins TRBV19 to TRBJ2-5; 8 bases map to TRBD1. CDR1 is LNHDA and CDR2 is SQIVND in the germline V gene (reference sequence). This CDR3 is built from 14 residues. V dropped 2 bases and J dropped 14; count of bases not matched to a gene: 13. CDR3 DNA sequence: TGTGCCAGTAGTATACCAGGGGGCATTGGGAACCCATACTTC. As protein: CASSIPGGIGNPYF.

This clone was counted once. The CDR3 loop is CSVRDSSAFF. CDR3 bases: TGCAGCGTGAGGGACAGCTCGGCTTTCTTT. The chain uses TRBV29-1 and TRBJ1-1; 7 nucleotides agree with TRBD1. This CDR3 has 10 amino acids. CDR1 is SQVTM and CDR2 is ANQGSEA in the germline V gene. V lost 6 bases, J lost 11 bases, and 6 bases stayed unmatched.

The chain employs TRBV12-2 and TRBJ2-7; the table assigns TRBD1, which was not confirmed against the DNA. TRBV12-2 is reported as a pseudogene. The CDR3 covers 17 residues. This CDR3 reads CASRLTSSGTDSYEQYF. For the CDR3, the DNA is TGTGCAAGTCGCCTGACATCCTCCGGGACAGACTCCTACGAGCAGTACTTC.

V and J are TRBV7-9 and TRBJ2-7; 7 bases map to TRBD1. The J segment lost 6 bases and the V segment lost 5 bases, leaving 7 bases of the junction unmatched. Germline V lookup: CDR1 SEHNR, CDR2 FQNEAQ (reference sequence). This CDR3 comprises 13 residues. CDR3: CASSETGLSEQYF. The CDR3 region has the DNA TGTGCCAGCAGCGAGACAGGGCTGTCCGAGCAGTACTTC.

This clone showed up just a few times. The chain recombines TRBV5-1 with TRBJ2-5, with TRBD2 identical over 7 bases. This CDR3 has 15 residues. Germline values: CDR1 SGHRS, CDR2 YFSETQ. J lost 5 bases, V lost 2 bases, and 9 bases had no gene match. CDR3 loop: CASSFYGGSEETQYF. CDR3 in DNA: TGCGCCAGCAGCTTCTACGGGGGGTCAGAGGAGACCCAGTACTTC.

V is TRBV28 and J is TRBJ1-5; D is unclear. This CDR3 is built from 16 residues. Germline V lookup: CDR1 MDHEN, CDR2 SYDVKM. Trimming removed 6 bases at V and 2 bases at J, with 17 bases between. CDR3 DNA sequence: TGTGCCAGCAGGGGGTACGGGAGTAAGGGCAATCAGCCCCAGCATTTT. Encoded protein: CASRGYGSKGNQPQHF.

This chain uses TRBV11-2 with TRBJ2-7; TRBD1 might be the D (6 bases). The CDR3 covers 13 residues. Germline-derived CDR1 and CDR2 are SGHAT and FQNNGV. The ends were cut back, 6 bases at V and 6 bases at J, with 15 bases in the middle. CDR3 sequence (DNA): TGTGCCAGCAGTAGGGACACCGCTTTCGAGCAGTACTTC. This codes for CASSRDTAFEQYF. Full variable domain (rest looked up from reference TRBV11-2 and TRBJ2-7): EAGVAQSPRYKIIEKRQSVAFWCNPISGHATLYWYQQILGQGPKLLIQFQNNGVVDDSQLPKDRFSAERLKGVDSTLKIQPAKLEDSAVYLCASSRDTAFEQYFGPGTRLTVT.

This chain links TRBV2 with TRBJ2-6; D call uncertain. V lost 6 bases to trimming and J lost 5 bases, with 5 bases between them. The CDR3 length is 12 residues. Per the germline V gene, CDR1 is SNHLY and CDR2 is FYNNEI. The CDR3 nucleotides read TGTGCCAGCAGCGTCTGGGCCAACGTCCTGACTTTC. Translation: CASSVWANVLTF.

The rearrangement links TRBV28 to TRBJ2-5; a weak D match, TRBD1 (6 bases). The CDR3 is 15 amino acids. Germline CDR1 reads MDHEN; CDR2 reads SYDVKM. V was trimmed by 4 bases and J by 4 bases, leaving 16 bases between them. The CDR3 nucleotides read TGTGCCAGCAGTTACACAGGGATGGCGGGAGAGACCCAGTACTTC. This gives the protein CASSYTGMAGETQYF.

The chain employs TRBV28 and TRBJ2-7, with TRBD2 identical over 12 bases. The trim removed 3 bases at V and 0 bases at J, leaving 6 bases unmatched. The germline gives CDR1 MDHEN, CDR2 SYDVKM. The CDR3 has 17 residues. As DNA, the CDR3 is TGTGCCAGCAGTTTGGTACTAGCGGGGGGAAGCTCCTACGAGCAGTACTTC. Its translation: CASSLVLAGGSSYEQYF.

The chain couples TRBV3-1 (or the pseudogene TRBV3-2) to TRBJ2-6, with D possibly TRBD1 on 6 matching bases. This CDR3 comprises 16 residues. In germline, CDR1 is LGHDT, CDR2 YNNKEL (reference sequence). The V and J ends lost 4 bases and 0 bases respectively, with 10 bases between them. DNA of the CDR3: TGTGCCAGCAGCCGGGACATTTACTCTGGGGCCAACGTCCTGACTTTC. It yields the protein CASSRDIYSGANVLTF.

This chain links TRBV9 with TRBJ2-7; D possibly corresponds to TRBD2 (6 bases). Germline CDR1 SGDLS, CDR2 YYNGEE. This CDR3 has 13 residues. V was cut by 7 bases and J by 7 bases, with 18 bases left in between. The CDR3 DNA reads TGTGCCAGCGGAGGGGCAGCGTGGGGGGAGCAGTACTTC. This codes for CASGGAAWGEQYF.

This sequence joins TRBV2 and TRBJ2-7, with D possibly TRBD1 on 5 matching bases. Germline-derived CDR1 and CDR2 are SNHLY and FYNNEI. The CDR3 has 13 residues. The V end lost 3 bases, the J end lost 1 base, and 7 bases lay between the germline ends. Here the CDR3 DNA reads TGTGCCAGCAGTGAGACAGTTTCCTACGAGCAGTACTTC. The encoded protein is CASSETVSYEQYF.

The genes are TRBV28 and TRBJ2-5; 12 bases align to TRBD2. Germline V gene lookup returns CDR1 MDHEN and CDR2 SYDVKM. V was clipped by 5 bases and J by 7 bases; unmatched bases: 8. This CDR3 contains 15 residues. For the CDR3, the DNA is TGTGCCAGCAGTCCACTACCGGGACTAGCGGGGACCCAGTACTTC. Protein sequence: CASSPLPGLAGTQYF.

A note on this clone: At one end, the junction sequence differs from germline, possibly due to a read error. The chain uses TRBV28 and TRBJ2-7; TRBD1 might be the D (6 bases). The CDR3 totals 10 residues. Germline V gene sequence: CDR1 MDHEN, CDR2 SYDVKM. CDR3 protein: CASSLRDIFF. CDR3 DNA: TGTGCCAGCAGTCTCCGGGACATCTTCTTC.

As for this clone: The junction does not match germline at one end; this may be a read error. The rearrangement links TRBV5-6 to TRBJ1-1; D gene unclear. This CDR3 is built from 12 residues. From germline, CDR1 is SGHDT and CDR2 YYEEEE. DNA for the CDR3: TGTGCCAGCAACTTGGCGGACACTGAAGCTTTCTTT. Its protein product is CASNLADTEAFF. The complete variable domain, with remaining parts taken from reference TRBV5-6 and TRBJ1-1, reads DAGVTQSPTHLIKTRGQQVTLRCSPKSGHDTVSWYQQALGQGPQFIFQYYEEEERQRGNFPDRFSGHQFPNYSSELNVNALLLGDSALYLCASNLADTEAFFGQGTRLTVV.

V usage is TRBV6-2 or TRBV6-3 and J usage is TRBJ2-7; 7 nucleotides agree with TRBD2. Germline assignment: CDR1 MNHEY and CDR2 SVGEGT. The CDR3 spans 14 residues. Trimming removed 5 bases from V and 6 bases from J; junction bases left unmatched: 10. As DNA, the CDR3 is TGTGCCAGCAGTCCGCGACTAGCTGCTCGCGAGCAGTACTTC. Translation gives CASSPRLAAREQYF.

The J gene is TRBJ2-3, the V gene TRBV29-1, with 8 bases that match TRBD1. This CDR3 has 15 residues. Germline V CDR1 and CDR2: SQVTM, ANQGSEA. V lost 4 bases to trimming and J lost 2 bases; unmatched junction nucleotides: 8. CDR3 amino acids: CSVGGAGQATDTQYF. The DNA for the CDR3 is TGCAGCGTTGGGGGCGCGGGACAGGCCACAGATACGCAGTATTTT.